The entry below describes one TCR beta chain. Antigen: not known. This sample is drawn from a study of T cell responses to AZD1222 COVID-19 vaccine. Overall study results and limits: Repertoire sampling happened only post peak T cell response. Targets within unmutated variant regions were reportedly found for nearly half of spike-specific TCRs.

This CDR3 is built from 16 residues. The V gene end was trimmed by 4 bases and the J gene end by 5 bases; junction bases not matched to a gene: 8. Germline V gene sequence: CDR1 KGHSH, CDR2 LQKENI. The data were produced by immunoSEQ multiplex PCR, yet TCRdb's version contains in-frame clones alone and is incomplete. Here the sample spans 90,000 to 150,000 clones, approximately 90% being singletons. Pooled in the analysis were second doses at about 4 or about 12 weeks. The V and J genes are TRBV18 and TRBJ2-2; 9 bases are a match to TRBD1. The specimen was peripheral blood, collected 28 days after the second AZD1222 dose. The TCR was taken from an adult who received the AZD1222 COVID-19 vaccine. The CDR3: CASSLPGQGGTGELFF. The DNA for the CDR3 is TGTGCCAGCTCACTTCCGGGACAGGGCGGGACCGGGGAGCTGTTTTTT.